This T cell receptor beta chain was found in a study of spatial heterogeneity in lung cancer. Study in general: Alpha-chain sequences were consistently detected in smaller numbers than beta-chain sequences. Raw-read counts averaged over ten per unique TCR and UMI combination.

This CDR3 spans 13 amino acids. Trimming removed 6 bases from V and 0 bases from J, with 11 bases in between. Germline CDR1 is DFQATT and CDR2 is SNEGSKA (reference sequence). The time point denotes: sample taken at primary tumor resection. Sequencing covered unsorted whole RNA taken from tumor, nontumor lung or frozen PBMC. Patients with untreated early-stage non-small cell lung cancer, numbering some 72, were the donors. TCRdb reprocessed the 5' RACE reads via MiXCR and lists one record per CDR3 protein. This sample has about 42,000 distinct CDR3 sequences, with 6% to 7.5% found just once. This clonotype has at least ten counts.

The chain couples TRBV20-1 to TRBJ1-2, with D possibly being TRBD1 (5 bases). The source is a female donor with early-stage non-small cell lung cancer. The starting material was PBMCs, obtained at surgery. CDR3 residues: CSAAQVTNYGYTF. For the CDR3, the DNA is TGCAGTGCGGCACAGGTGACTAACTATGGCTACACCTTC.